This is a list of T cell receptor beta chains from one sample in a study of blood T cell repertoires in COVID-19. The repertoire was sequenced with immunoSEQ multiplex PCR; TCRdb's copy has only in-frame clones and lacks some. Here the sample spans approximately 340,000 clones, roughly 90% being singletons. Material for sequencing was peripheral blood. The receptors stem from a man aged 25 to 40 with COVID-19, enrolled during active disease. Each CDR3 is given with its conserved first and last residue. The D gene is left open where the match is weak. Part of the rows lack a size; the others show once, few, many or a class for expanded clones.

D: -; J: TRBJ1-6; size: -; V: TRBV30; CDR3: CAWSAGSSYNSPLHF; DNA: TGTGCCTGGAGCGCAGGTAGCTCCTATAATTCACCCCTCCACTTT
D: -; J: TRBJ1-2; size: -; V: TRBV10-3; CDR3: CAIRPTGYYGYTF; DNA: TGTGCCATCAGACCGACAGGTTACTATGGCTACACCTTC
D: -; J: TRBJ2-5; size: once; V: TRBV6-2/TRBV6-3; CDR3: CASSRMEGETQYF; DNA: TGTGCCAGCAGTCGCATGGAGGGGGAGACCCAGTACTTC
D: -; J: TRBJ2-3; size: -; V: TRBV7-9; CDR3: CASSLAARLARSTDTQYF; DNA: TGTGCCAGCAGCTTAGCGGCGCGGCTAGCCCGTTCCACAGATACGCAGTATTTT
D: TRBD2; J: TRBJ2-1; size: -; V: TRBV3-1/TRBV3-2; CDR3: CASSRRTSGMYNEQFF; DNA: TGTGCCAGCAGCCGACGGACTAGCGGGATGTACAATGAGCAGTTCTTC
D: -; J: TRBJ1-2; size: -; V: TRBV12-3/TRBV12-4; CDR3: CASSPGPNYGYTF; DNA: TGTGCCAGTTCGCCAGGGCCTAACTATGGCTACACCTTC
D: -; J: TRBJ1-2; size: -; V: TRBV21-1; CDR3: CASSKAGTGNYGYTF; DNA: TGTGCCAGCAGCAAAGCTGGGACAGGGAACTATGGCTACACCTTC
D: -; J: TRBJ1-1; size: -; V: TRBV4-3; CDR3: CASSQGLDGEAFF; DNA: TGCGCCAGCAGCCAAGGTCTAGATGGGGAAGCTTTCTTT
D: -; J: TRBJ1-1; size: -; V: TRBV11-3; CDR3: CASSLRGQNTEAFF; DNA: TGTGCCAGCAGCTTAAGGGGCCAAAACACTGAAGCTTTCTTT
D: -; J: TRBJ1-2; size: -; V: TRBV5-4; CDR3: CASSFGQINYGYTF; DNA: TGTGCCAGCAGCTTTGGACAGATTAACTATGGCTACACCTTC